The sequence of this T cell receptor beta chain was determined in a study of T cells in Graves' hyperthyroidism and ophthalmopathy. About the study: Blood was drawn when the patient was first diagnosed and still untreated.

Clinical symptoms, serum thyroxine and TRAb, thyroid ultrasound and orbital computed tomography were used for the diagnoses. The PBMCs were sourced from fresh peripheral blood (around 9.3 ml). This clonotype was counted between two and nine times. V lost 3 bases, J lost 5 bases, and 7 bases lay in between. The CDR3 consists of 12 residues. Germline V gene sequence: CDR1 LNHDA, CDR2 SQIVND (reference sequence). The TCR beta CDR3 regions underwent amplification using RNA transcripts as the source. Initially, a first-round RT-PCR of the TCR CDR3 employed the HTBI primer set. Each CDR3 protein gets one entry after TCRdb re-called the multiplex PCR reads with MiXCR. This sample yields around 560,000 distinct CDR3 sequences, of which 16% are seen a single time; about 20% belongs to the top ten.

The rearrangement uses TRBV19 and TRBJ1-1; no reliable D call. This clonotype originated in a woman aged 18-35 years with Graves' hyperthyroidism. The sequenced sample consisted of blood. The CDR3 DNA reads as TGTGCCAGTAGTATTAGGCAGACTGAAGCTTTCTTT. Protein product: CASSIRQTEAFF.